This T cell receptor (beta chain) was identified during a study of T cell responses to AZD1222 COVID-19 vaccine. Points from the study as a whole: The donor group comprised mostly white British people and more females; the analysis possibly underestimated clonal diversity.

This clone was observed a single time. As yet, its antigen is unknown. The CDR3 spans 14 residues. Germline CDR1 is MNHNS and CDR2 is SASEGT. Trimming stripped 3 bases from V and 7 bases from J, with 13 bases between. The data were produced by immunoSEQ multiplex PCR, yet TCRdb's version contains in-frame clones alone and is incomplete. In the table there are fewer than 150,000 clones, around 90% of which are singletons. The specimen was peripheral blood, collected on day 0 of AZD1222 vaccination. This receptor was identified in an adult in good health. This chain joins TRBV6-1 and TRBJ2-1; no reliable D call. The CDR3 loop is CASSDTTGTNEQFF. The CDR3 bases are TGTGCCAGCAGTGATACTACGGGCACGAATGAGCAGTTCTTC.